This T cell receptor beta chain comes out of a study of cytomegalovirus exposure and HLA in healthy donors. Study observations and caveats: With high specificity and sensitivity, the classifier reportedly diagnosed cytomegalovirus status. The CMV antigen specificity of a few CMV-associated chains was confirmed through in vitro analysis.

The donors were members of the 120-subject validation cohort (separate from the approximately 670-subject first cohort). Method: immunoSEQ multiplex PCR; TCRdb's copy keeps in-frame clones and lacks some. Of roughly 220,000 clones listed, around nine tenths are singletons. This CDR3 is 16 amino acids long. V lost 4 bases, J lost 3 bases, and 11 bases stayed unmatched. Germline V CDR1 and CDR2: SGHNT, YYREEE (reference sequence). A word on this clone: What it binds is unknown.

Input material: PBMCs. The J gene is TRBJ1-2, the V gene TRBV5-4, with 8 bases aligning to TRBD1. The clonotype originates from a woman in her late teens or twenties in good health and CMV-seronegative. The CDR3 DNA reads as TGTGCCAGCAGCCATAGTGGCAGGGGGCGGGACTATGGCTACACCTTC. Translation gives CASSHSGRGRDYGYTF.